A single sample gave rise to the 20 T cell receptor beta chains below, sequenced in a study of T cell repertoires in ileal Crohn's disease. The table came from immunoSEQ multiplex PCR; TCRdb's copy has only in-frame clones and leaves some out. The table has some 16,000 clones, approximately 92% seen once. Stated time point: inflamed ileum from the surgical specimen. Sequencing was performed on ileal tissue. These receptors all stem from an adult with Crohn's disease.

This chain connects TRBV2 to TRBJ2-1; 9 nucleotides match TRBD2. Per germline, CDR1 SNHLY and CDR2 FYNNEI. The CDR3 sequence is 13 residues long. V lost 5 bases to trimming and J lost 9 bases; unmatched junction nucleotides: 5. The CDR3, as DNA: TGTGCCAGCAGTCCGGGACTAGCTGTTGAGCAGTTCTTC. As protein: CASSPGLAVEQFF. Using reference TRBV2 and TRBJ2-1 for the parts outside the CDR3, the full variable domain is EPEVTQTPSHQVTQMGQEVILRCVPISNHLYFYWYRQILGQKVEFLVSFYNNEISEKSEIFDDQFSVERPDGSNFTLKIRSTKLEDSAMYFCASSPGLAVEQFFGPGTRLTVL.

The chain uses TRBV11-1 and TRBJ1-1; tentatively, D is TRBD1 (6 bases). Germline CDR1 and CDR2: SGHAT and FQDESV (reference sequence). CDR3 size: 14 residues. V dropped 5 bases and J dropped 0 bases, with 10 bases sitting between them. For the CDR3, the DNA is TGTGCCAGCAGCGTACAGGGTTTGAACACTGAAGCTTTCTTT. Its protein is CASSVQGLNTEAFF.

In this sample, this clone turned up a few times. The chain couples TRBV12-5 to TRBJ2-1, with 9 bases that match TRBD1. Per the germline V gene, CDR1 is LGHNT and CDR2 is FRNRAP. Trimming at V came to 7 bases and at J to 9 bases, leaving 10 bases not matched to a gene. The CDR3 contains 14 residues. CDR3 sequence: CASASDRGLGEQFF. Written as DNA, the CDR3 is TGTGCTAGTGCCTCGGACAGGGGCTTAGGTGAGCAGTTCTTC.

The V and J genes are TRBV9 and TRBJ1-4; maybe TRBD1 (5 bases). Germline loops: CDR1 SGDLS, CDR2 YYNGEE. Trimming pared 2 bases from V and 7 bases from J, leaving 12 bases between. The CDR3 contains 14 residues. For the CDR3, the DNA is TGTGCCAGCAGCGTGGGGACGGAAGGTGAAAAACTGTTTTTT. The encoded protein is CASSVGTEGEKLFF.

V gene TRBV7-9 combines with J gene TRBJ1-1, with D maybe TRBD1 (5 bases). This CDR3 spans 14 amino acids. V lost 5 bases and J lost 2, with 12 bases in between. Looked up from germline, CDR1 is SEHNR and CDR2 is FQNEAQ (reference sequence). The CDR3 DNA sequence: TGTGCCAGCAGCGGTAGGGGAAGAAACACTGAAGCTTTCTTT. The encoded protein is CASSGRGRNTEAFF.

The CDR3 DNA sequence: TGTGCCAGCAGTGCCCAGGGAAGGCTTGGCTACACCTTC. Amino acid sequence: CASSAQGRLGYTF. The J gene is TRBJ1-2, the V gene TRBV6-1; a weak D match, TRBD1 (5 bases). V lost 4 bases and J lost 7, with 13 bases in between. The germline gives CDR1 MNHNS, CDR2 SASEGT. CDR3 length: 13 residues.

This chain joins TRBV28 and TRBJ1-5; 9 bases align to TRBD1. CDR3 length: 14 residues. V shed 3 bases and J 13 bases; nucleotides not matched to a gene: 10. Germline CDR1 MDHEN, CDR2 SYDVKM. This chain's CDR3 is CASSFSGQGGAQHF. In nucleotides, the CDR3 is TGTGCCAGCAGTTTCTCGGGACAGGGCGGAGCTCAGCATTTT.

The genes are TRBV10-1 and TRBJ2-5, with D perhaps TRBD2 (6 bases). Germline V gives CDR1 WNHNN, CDR2 SYGVQD (reference sequence). The CDR3 covers 18 residues. Trimming shortened V by 7 bases and J by 7 bases, and 31 bases separated the two germline ends. CDR3 sequence reads: CASTSNPGGAASRRTQYF. CDR3 bases: TGCGCCAGCACCTCAAACCCGGGCGGGGCAGCAAGTCGGAGGACCCAGTACTTC.

The V gene is TRBV7-2, the J gene TRBJ1-4, with D uncertain. The CDR3 loop spans 17 amino acids. Germline loops: CDR1 SGHTA, CDR2 FQGNSA. V was cut by 0 bases and J by 0 bases, with 11 bases left in between. Here the CDR3 reads CASSLAPAGSTNEKLFF. The DNA of the CDR3 is TGTGCCAGCAGCTTAGCGCCCGCAGGCTCAACTAATGAAAAACTGTTTTTT.

The chain is built from TRBV30 and TRBJ2-3; D perhaps matches TRBD1 (5 bases). This CDR3 comprises 13 residues. V dropped 0 bases and J dropped 2 bases, with 6 bases sitting between them. Germline V gene lookup returns CDR1 GTSNPN and CDR2 SVGIG (reference sequence). CDR3 sequence reads: CAWSVGLTDTQYF. In DNA, the CDR3 is TGTGCCTGGAGTGTGGGGCTCACAGATACGCAGTATTTT.

There are a few counts of this clone. This chain links TRBV28 with TRBJ1-2; D not resolved. Germline-derived CDR1 and CDR2 are MDHEN and SYDVKM. This CDR3 spans 15 amino acids. V was pared by 4 bases and J by 0 bases, with 12 bases between. CDR3 region: CASSSPRVTNYGYTF. In DNA, the CDR3 is TGTGCCAGCAGTTCTCCTAGAGTGACTAACTATGGCTACACCTTC.

The V call is TRBV7-8, the J call TRBJ2-1, with D possibly being TRBD2 (6 bases). V lost 1 base, J lost 0 bases, and 7 bases lay in between. Germline assignment: CDR1 SGHVS and CDR2 FQNEAQ. The CDR3 loop spans 15 amino acids. CDR3 nucleotides: TGTGCCAGCAGCTTAGTGGGAGGCTCCTACAATGAGCAGTTCTTC. Translated, it gives CASSLVGGSYNEQFF.

The chain joins TRBV29-1 to TRBJ2-7; TRBD1 aligns across 10 bases. Trimming cost V 4 bases and J 3 bases; bases outside gene matches: 3. There are 13 residues in the CDR3. CDR1 is SQVTM and CDR2 is ANQGSEA in the germline V gene. The CDR3: CSVGRTGGYEQYF. In DNA form, the CDR3 reads TGCAGCGTTGGGCGGACAGGGGGCTACGAGCAGTACTTC.

This clone was seen a few times. DNA for the CDR3: TGCGCCAGCAGCCCGGACAGGGAGCGTTCACCCCTCCACTTT. It translates to CASSPDRERSPLHF. This chain uses TRBV5-1 with TRBJ1-6, with 8 bases lining up with TRBD1. J lost 9 bases, V lost 4 bases, and 6 bases had no gene match. In germline, CDR1 is SGHRS, CDR2 YFSETQ. The CDR3 spans 14 residues. Supplemented by reference TRBV5-1 and TRBJ1-6, the full variable domain reads KAGVTQTPRYLIKTRGQQVTLSCSPISGHRSVSWYQQTPGQGLQFLFEYFSETQRNKGNFPGRFSGRQFSNSRSEMNVSTLELGDSALYLCASSPDRERSPLHFGNGTRLTVT.

V and J are TRBV5-5 and TRBJ2-7; D ambiguous. The length of the CDR3 is 11 residues. Germline V gene lookup returns CDR1 SGHKS and CDR2 YYEKEE (reference sequence). V was shortened by 2 bases and J by 4 bases, with 4 bases between the two germline ends. In nucleotides, the CDR3 is TGTGCCAGCAGCTTCGGGTACGAGCAGTACTTC. Its protein is CASSFGYEQYF.

V usage is TRBV4-2 and J usage is TRBJ1-2, with no clear D. This CDR3 contains 13 residues. V shed 2 bases and J shed 4 bases, with 8 bases lying between them. From germline, CDR1 is LGHNA and CDR2 YNFKEQ. CDR3 DNA sequence: TGTGCCAGCAGCCAACAGGCTAGCTATGGCTACACCTTC. Residues: CASSQQASYGYTF.

The chain recombines TRBV10-3 with TRBJ2-5; D may be TRBD1 or TRBD2 (5 bases each). The CDR3 consists of 17 residues. Trimming pared 3 bases from V and 1 base from J, leaving 18 bases between. Germline CDR1 is ENHRY and CDR2 is SYGVKD. CDR3 nucleotide sequence: TGTGCCATCAGTGATGGGGACCCAAGGGCTTTCCAAGAGACCCAGTACTTC. Encoded protein: CAISDGDPRAFQETQYF.

This clone has only one observation. The genes are TRBV4-2 and TRBJ1-3, with 9 bases fitting TRBD1. J was trimmed by 8 bases and V by 2 bases; bases with no gene match: 4. The CDR3 has 14 amino acids. Germline CDR1 LGHNA, CDR2 YNFKEQ. The chain's CDR3 is CASSQTDRGDTIYF. The DNA of the CDR3 is TGTGCCAGCAGCCAAACGGACAGGGGAGACACCATATATTTT.

This chain uses TRBV27 with TRBJ1-4, with D tentatively TRBD1 (6 bases). There are 14 residues in the CDR3. CDR1 MNHEY and CDR2 SMNVEV come from the germline V gene (reference sequence). Between the trimmed V and J ends, which lost 7 bases and 0 bases, there was a span of 9 bases. This CDR3 reads CASKRGSTNEKLFF. CDR3 nucleotide sequence: TGTGCCAGCAAAAGGGGGTCAACTAATGAAAAACTGTTTTTT.

V gene TRBV18 combines with J gene TRBJ1-4, with unresolved D. The V end was cut by 2 bases, the J end by 4 bases, with 5 bases between. This CDR3 region has 13 residues. From germline, CDR1 is KGHSH and CDR2 LQKENI. The CDR3 region has the DNA TGTGCCAGCTCACCAGTGAATAATGAAAAACTGTTTTTT. This translates into CASSPVNNEKLFF.